This TCR beta chain was documented in a study of identical twins. Whole-study results and caveats: Beta out-of-frame sequences showed weaker excess twin sharing.

Unique molecular identifiers were in the cDNA, with template-switch universal primer binding. One entry per CDR3 protein results from TCRdb running MiXCR on the 5' RACE reads. The sample records just under 550,000 distinct CDR3 sequences, nearly 15% being singletons. Germline CDR1 and CDR2: LGHDT and YNNKEL (reference sequence). The CDR3 extends over 18 amino acids. V lost 0 bases and J lost 2; bases outside the gene matches: 9. This clonotype was seen more than once but under ten times. Its specificity is not known. The same data also went into a second study, on yellow fever vaccine responses in identical twins.

The specimen was CD4+ T cells sorted from blood. The chain uses TRBV3-1 and TRBJ2-1, with TRBD2 identical over 8 bases. The receptor's source is a woman aged 18-30 years in good health. DNA for the CDR3: TGTGCCAGCAGCCAAGAAGGATTAGCGGGGATAGCCTACAATGAGCAGTTCTTC. Its translation is CASSQEGLAGIAYNEQFF.